This T cell receptor beta chain originates from a study of cytomegalovirus exposure and HLA in healthy donors. The PCR employed 60 Vbeta primers together with 13 Jbeta primers. The method was immunoSEQ multiplex PCR; TCRdb's version includes in-frame clones alone and lacks a portion of them. Found here are 150,000 or so clones; the top ten clones hold approximately 1.5%. The CDR3 has 15 amino acids. V was pared by 5 bases and J by 5 bases, with 13 bases of the junction left unmatched. The germline V gene has CDR1 SQVTM and CDR2 ANQGSEA. The sequence was collected from a woman in her 50s in good health and CMV-seronegative. The chain couples TRBV29-1 to TRBJ2-3; TRBD2 matches at 7 bases. The sequencing input was PBMCs. The CDR3 here is CSVFSTGGTEDTQYF. In DNA form, the CDR3 reads TGCAGCGTTTTCAGCACGGGAGGTACCGAAGATACGCAGTATTTT.